The next 21 T cell receptor beta chains were all read from a single sample in a study of blood T cell repertoires in COVID-19. The repertoire was sequenced with immunoSEQ multiplex PCR; TCRdb's copy has only in-frame clones and lacks some. Seen here are some 110,000 clones, over 80% observed once, and the top ten hold 0.83%. Source material: peripheral blood. The origin of the receptors is a woman in her 70s with acute or convalescent COVID-19.

The chain joins TRBV3-1 (or the pseudogene TRBV3-2) to TRBJ2-7; D is uncertain. Germline loops: CDR1 LGHDT, CDR2 YNNKEL (reference sequence). This CDR3 contains 13 residues. V was trimmed by 1 base and J by 4 bases, leaving 8 bases between them. In nucleotides, the CDR3 is TGTGCCAGCAGCCAAGGTTCCCAATACGAGCAGTACTTC. The encoded protein is CASSQGSQYEQYF.

The V gene is TRBV5-1, the J gene TRBJ2-1, with TRBD2 as a possible D gene (5 bases). Germline V lookup: CDR1 SGHRS, CDR2 YFSETQ. The CDR3 extends over 14 amino acids. Deletions cut 7 bases from V and 6 bases from J, with 17 bases between. The CDR3 DNA sequence: TGCGCCAGCCGCCCTCGGGAAGCGGTCAATGAGCAGTTCTTC. The encoded protein is CASRPREAVNEQFF.

The chain links TRBV19 to TRBJ1-1, with 9 bases identical to TRBD1. The CDR3 runs 15 residues. Germline CDR1 LNHDA, CDR2 SQIVND (reference sequence). The trim removed 3 bases at V and 0 bases at J, leaving 2 bases unmatched. As DNA, the CDR3 is TGTGCCAGTAGTATGGACAGGGGCCTGAACACTGAAGCTTTCTTT. The encoded protein is CASSMDRGLNTEAFF.

The chain uses TRBV29-1 and TRBJ2-1, with unresolved D. V lost 4 bases to trimming and J lost 5 bases, with 15 bases between them. CDR3 length equals 14 residues. Germline CDR1 reads SQVTM; CDR2 reads ANQGSEA. In nucleotides, the CDR3 is TGCAGCGTTGGCTTAGAGCCGTTAAACAATGAGCAGTTCTTC. Amino acid sequence: CSVGLEPLNNEQFF.

A few counts support this clone. The genes are TRBV21-1 and TRBJ1-6; the D segment call TRBD1 is taken from the table without a DNA check. TRBV21-1 is flagged as a pseudogene. This CDR3 is 16 amino acids long. CDR3 coding DNA: TGTGCCAGCAGCAAAATGTGGGGCTTCTATAATTCACCCCTCCACTTT. The encoded protein is CASSKMWGFYNSPLHF.

CDR3 DNA sequence: TGCGCCAGCAGCCCACTGGGCGGAGGGCAGGAGCAGTACTTC. Translation: CASSPLGGGQEQYF. The chain carries TRBV5-1 and TRBJ2-7, with D maybe TRBD2 (6 bases). The CDR3 is made up of 14 amino acids. Germline V gene data show CDR1 as SGHRS and CDR2 as YFSETQ. Trimming pared 4 bases from V and 7 bases from J, leaving 18 bases between.

This chain links TRBV5-1 with TRBJ1-6; D gene uncertain. The V end was cut by 4 bases, the J end by 3 bases, with 8 bases between. From germline, CDR1 is SGHRS and CDR2 YFSETQ. The CDR3 contains 14 residues. CDR3 nucleotides: TGCGCCAGCAGCACCGGGGACTATAATTCACCCCTCCACTTT. Protein product: CASSTGDYNSPLHF.

The gene calls are TRBV29-1 and TRBJ2-3; 15 bases align to TRBD2. The length of the CDR3 is 17 residues. Germline-derived CDR1 and CDR2 are SQVTM and ANQGSEA. Trimming cost V 3 bases and J 8 bases; bases outside gene matches: 12. In DNA form, the CDR3 reads TGCAGCGTTGAGGGTGTAACTCCGGGACTAGCGGGGGGTACGCAGTATTTT. Translated: CSVEGVTPGLAGGTQYF.

J is TRBJ1-2 and V is TRBV27; perhaps TRBD1 as D (5 bases). V shed 2 bases and J shed 4 bases, with 8 bases lying between them. CDR1 and CDR2 (germline): MNHEY, SMNVEV (reference sequence). The CDR3 is 13 amino acids. The CDR3 bases are TGTGCCAGCAGTTTAGGGGCAGCCTATGGCTACACCTTC. This codes for CASSLGAAYGYTF.

This rearrangement joins TRBV7-3 to TRBJ2-3; D remains ambiguous. This CDR3 contains 13 residues. Trimming took 5 bases from V and 4 from J, leaving 10 bases between them. Germline V lookup: CDR1 SGHTA, CDR2 FQGTGA. The CDR3 nucleotides are TGTGCCAGCAGCCCAACAAGTCCAGATACGCAGTATTTT. It translates to CASSPTSPDTQYF.

This chain links TRBV7-8 with TRBJ2-2, with TRBD2 matching 7 bases. Trimming removed 6 bases from V and 4 bases from J; junction bases left unmatched: 5. This CDR3 has 14 amino acids. Germline lookup yields CDR1 SGHVS and CDR2 FQNEAQ. CDR3 nucleotides: TGTGCCAGCAGGTTAACGGGAGGCACCGGGGAGCTGTTTTTT. Encoded protein: CASRLTGGTGELFF.

The chain has TRBV24-1 and TRBJ2-2, with 7 bases aligning to TRBD2. This CDR3 spans 18 amino acids. Germline CDR1 KGHDR, CDR2 SFDVKD. J was trimmed by 0 bases and V by 4 bases; bases with no gene match: 10. The CDR3 sequence is CATSDTSSGPANTGELFF. In DNA form, the CDR3 reads TGTGCCACCAGTGACACATCTAGCGGCCCGGCGAACACCGGGGAGCTGTTTTTT.

This chain uses TRBV5-1 with TRBJ2-5; D perhaps matches TRBD1 (7 bases). The CDR3 covers 16 residues. The V end lost 4 bases, the J end lost 5 bases, and 21 bases lay between the germline ends. The germline gives CDR1 SGHRS, CDR2 YFSETQ. The CDR3 coding sequence is TGCGCCAGCAGCCAAGGGGGCAGGGGGGATGTGGAGACCCAGTACTTC. Translating it yields CASSQGGRGDVETQYF.

The chain combines TRBV2 with TRBJ2-1; TRBD1 agrees at 7 bases. The CDR3 is 13 amino acids. Trimming took 10 bases from V and 3 from J; bases not matched to a gene: 6. The germline V gene has CDR1 SNHLY and CDR2 FYNNEI. This CDR3 reads CATSGQIYNEQFF. The DNA of the CDR3 is TGTGCCACCTCGGGACAGATCTACAATGAGCAGTTCTTC. Based on the CDR3 plus reference TRBV2 and TRBJ2-1, the full variable domain is EPEVTQTPSHQVTQMGQEVILRCVPISNHLYFYWYRQILGQKVEFLVSFYNNEISEKSEIFDDQFSVERPDGSNFTLKIRSTKLEDSAMYFCATSGQIYNEQFFGPGTRLTVL.

V and J are TRBV6-6 and TRBJ2-7; 9 bases align to TRBD2. Germline lookup yields CDR1 MNHNY and CDR2 SVGAGI (reference sequence). This CDR3 is built from 13 residues. Germline trimming cut 7 bases from V and 6 bases from J; bases unmatched to any gene: 7. The CDR3 is CASIRREGREQYF. CDR3 in DNA: TGTGCCAGCATAAGGCGGGAGGGCCGCGAGCAGTACTTC.

This clone was seen only a few times. This rearrangement joins TRBV2 to TRBJ2-7, with TRBD2 matching 8 bases. V trimming: 7 bases; J trimming: 4 bases; junction bases outside the gene matches: 12. The CDR3 sequence is 15 residues long. Germline V lookup: CDR1 SNHLY, CDR2 FYNNEI. The CDR3 bases are TGTGCCAGCACCCCATGGGGACTAGAGCGGTACGAGCAGTACTTC. This translates into CASTPWGLERYEQYF.

This chain uses TRBV11-3 with TRBJ1-6, with 8 positions matching TRBD1. The CDR3 has 13 amino acids. From germline, CDR1 is SGHNT and CDR2 YENEEA. Unmatched junction bases numbered 0, after V lost 3 bases and J lost 8 bases. CDR3 residues: CASSLDRDSPLHF. The CDR3 region has the DNA TGTGCCAGCAGCTTGGACAGGGATTCACCCCTCCACTTT.

The DNA of the CDR3 is TGTGCCAGTAGTATAGTACCACTAGCTAGCACAGATACGCAGTATTTT. Amino acids: CASSIVPLASTDTQYF. This chain joins TRBV19 and TRBJ2-3, with D perhaps TRBD2 (6 bases). Germline assignment: CDR1 LNHDA and CDR2 SQIVND (reference sequence). This CDR3 is 16 amino acids long. Trimming removed 1 base from V and 0 bases from J, with 11 bases in between.

This chain links TRBV28 with TRBJ2-7, with TRBD1 as a possible D gene (6 bases). The CDR3 consists of 14 residues. The germline V gene has CDR1 MDHEN and CDR2 SYDVKM. Trimming removed 3 bases from V and 2 bases from J, with 11 bases in between. This CDR3 is CASSLTGPAYEQYF. The CDR3 DNA reads TGTGCCAGCAGTTTGACAGGCCCAGCCTACGAGCAGTACTTC.

Of note for this clone: Distinct nucleotide sequences in the sample also encode this CDR3. The genes are TRBV3-1 (or the pseudogene TRBV3-2) and TRBJ2-1; D ambiguous. Germline CDR1 and CDR2: LGHDT and YNNKEL (reference sequence). The CDR3 consists of 13 residues. Trimming removed 1 base at V and 5 bases at J, with 6 bases between. The CDR3 here is CASSQALNNEQFF. CDR3 coding DNA: TGTGCCAGCAGCCAAGCCCTAAACAATGAGCAGTTCTTC.

The V and J genes are TRBV10-1 and TRBJ2-3, with 13 nucleotides matching TRBD2. Germline CDR1 and CDR2: WNHNN and SYGVQD (reference sequence). The ends lost 8 bases at V and 3 bases at J; junction bases unmatched: 5. This CDR3 is built from 15 residues. DNA of the CDR3: TGCGCCAGCGCAAAGGGACTAGCGGGGACAGATACGCAGTATTTT. Its protein product is CASAKGLAGTDTQYF.